This T cell receptor (beta chain) stems from a study of cytotoxic CD8 clonotypes in ibrutinib-treated CLL. Whole-study context: The response samples were taken once patients had been treated for a median of around twelve months, range 6 to 36.

Study-wide results and caveats: Samples from sustained-remission and progressing patients were taken at different times.

The table came from immunoSEQ multiplex PCR; TCRdb's copy has only in-frame clones and leaves some out. The table has almost 250,000 clones, 60% to 75% seen once. This clone appeared a single time. Its antigen is unknown. Sequencing used PBMCs, obtained after 24 months of ibrutinib treatment. The TCR was taken from a human donor with chronic lymphocytic leukemia.

The CDR3 sequence is CASGNGELFF. CDR3 in DNA: TGTGCTAGTGGCAACGGGGAGCTGTTTTTT. The rearrangement links TRBV12-5 to TRBJ2-2; no firm D call. Trimming removed 6 bases at V and 7 bases at J, with 3 bases between. Germline V gene sequence: CDR1 LGHNT, CDR2 FRNRAP. The CDR3 has 10 residues. The entire variable domain, with the rest obtained from reference TRBV12-5 and TRBJ2-2, is as follows: DARVTQTPRHKVTEMGQEVTMRCQPILGHNTVFWYRQTMMQGLELLAYFRNRAPLDDSGMPKDRFSAEMPDATLATLKIQPSEPRDSAVYFCASGNGELFFGEGSRLTVL.